This TCR beta chain emerged from a study of ipilimumab plus nivolumab after autologous stem cell transplantation. Background on the study: Patients received a median of roughly five ipilimumab and roughly 8 nivolumab doses.

Findings of the study overall: Per the authors, repertoire, Treg and microbiota data justify further study.

There are 16 residues in the CDR3. The germline V gene has CDR1 MDHEN and CDR2 SYDVKM. V dropped 3 bases and J dropped 4 bases, with 18 bases sitting between them. Method: immunoSEQ multiplex PCR; TCRdb's copy keeps in-frame clones and lacks some. The sample records about 9,800 clones, 55% to 75% being singletons. Patients got ipilimumab 1 mg/kg beginning 14 to 28 days post-transplant. A word on this clone: What it binds is not known.

The sequenced sample was PBMCs, obtained in a trial of ipilimumab plus nivolumab as post-transplant consolidation. This clonotype was sampled from a female donor with multiple myeloma. The chain joins TRBV28 to TRBJ1-2; D remains unclear. The CDR3 nucleotides are TGTGCCAGCAGTTTCCGAAGGGATTGGGCAATCTATGGCTACACCTTC. It codes for CASSFRRDWAIYGYTF.